This T cell receptor beta chain appears in the sequencing data of a study of Graves' ophthalmopathy and Graves' hyperthyroidism. Findings and limits, study-wide: The model predicted progression of ophthalmopathy with a sensitivity of just over 70%, and its specificity was 72% to 85%.

TCR beta CDR3 amplification used RNA transcripts. Amplification began with first-round RT-PCR using HTBI primers, then second-round multiplex PCR was performed. TCRdb fed the multiplex PCR reads into MiXCR, producing one record per CDR3 protein. The repertoire holds roughly 500,000 distinct CDR3 sequences, 13% to 15% seen once, with about 9.4% in the top ten. CDR3 length: 14 amino acids. V lost 3 bases and J lost 6, with 12 bases in between. Germline assignment: CDR1 SGHRS and CDR2 YFSETQ. This clonotype came up many times. The antigen is not known. The TCR comes from a woman younger than 45 with Graves' ophthalmopathy. The rearrangement uses TRBV5-1 and TRBJ2-2, with D possibly being TRBD1 (6 bases). Sequencing used blood. CDR3 amino acids: CASSYGQTSGELFF. Here the CDR3 DNA reads TGCGCCAGCAGCTACGGACAGACATCCGGGGAGCTGTTTTTT.